This entry concerns a single TCR beta chain. Antigen: not known. This sample was included in a study of cytomegalovirus exposure and HLA in healthy donors. Regarding the study as a whole: Researchers counted 150 to 200 TCR beta chains as cytomegalovirus-associated. Analyzed later, association rates of TCRs varied across HLA loci, with DRB1 most and HLA-C fewest. As immune exposure information, only CMV serostatus was available. Three CMV-associated chains proved CMV antigen-specific in vitro.

Vbeta (60) and Jbeta (13) primers were used in the PCR. Only in-frame clones appear in the TCRdb table, and some are missing; sequencing was by immunoSEQ multiplex PCR. Counted here are some 130,000 clones, 65% to 85% occurring once; the ten biggest clones make up approximately 1.8%. The clonotype originates from a middle-aged woman in good health and CMV-seronegative. The sequencing input was PBMCs.

The CDR3 sequence is CASSQDRVPYEQYF. The CDR3 nucleotides are TGTGCCAGCAGCCAAGACAGGGTTCCCTACGAGCAGTACTTC. The chain links TRBV7-9 to TRBJ2-7; 7 bases agree with TRBD1. The CDR3 runs 14 residues. Germline assignment: CDR1 SEHNR and CDR2 FQNEAQ (reference sequence). J lost 2 bases, V lost 5 bases, and 6 bases had no gene match. Full variable domain (outside the CDR3, taken from reference TRBV7-9 and TRBJ2-7): DTGVSQNPRHKITKRGQNVTFRCDPISEHNRLYWYRQTLGQGPEFLTYFQNEAQLEKSRLLSDRFSAERPKGSFSTLEIQRTEQGDSAMYLCASSQDRVPYEQYFGPGTRLTVT.